This T cell receptor (beta chain) was captured by sequencing in a study of T cell responses to AZD1222 COVID-19 vaccine. V shed 5 bases and J 1 base; nucleotides not matched to a gene: 6. The CDR3 is made up of 16 amino acids. CDR1 and CDR2 from the germline V gene are SNHLY and FYNNEI. Clones were read by immunoSEQ multiplex PCR, and TCRdb kept only the in-frame ones, dropping some. The sample yields around 130,000 clones, approximately 91% seen once. This clonotype was obtained from an adult who received the AZD1222 COVID-19 vaccine. Sample: peripheral blood, taken 28 days after the second AZD1222 dose. This chain connects TRBV2 to TRBJ2-1, with TRBD1 matching over 9 bases. CDR3 in DNA: TGTGCCAGCAGTTCGGACAGGGGAAGGTCCTACAATGAGCAGTTCTTC. It codes for CASSSDRGRSYNEQFF.